This T cell receptor (beta chain) was recorded in a study of blood T cell repertoires in COVID-19. The overall study: Acute and convalescent COVID-19 samples came from the United States, Italy and Spain. Sample material is recorded as cDNA or gDNA derived from T cells, B-cell-depleted T cells, or PBMCs.

In the authors' methods: Estimated nucleated cell counts came from reference gene primer amplification. Profiled with immunoSEQ multiplex PCR; TCRdb holds only in-frame clones, not every one. V and J calls and clone size are copied from that table; D and trimming were computed from the DNA. In the table there are around 50,000 clones, over 80% of which are singletons. This CDR3 has 16 residues. Looked up from germline, CDR1 is SGHTS and CDR2 is YDEGEE. Deletions cut 0 bases from V and 0 bases from J, with 12 bases between. The chain combines TRBV5-8 with TRBJ1-2, with a weak D call TRBD1 (6 bases). This sequence originates from a man between 65 and 85 years old with acute or convalescent COVID-19. The sequenced material came from peripheral blood. The CDR3 region has the DNA TGTGCCAGCAGCTTGGCCGGGACACCCGCTAACTATGGCTACACCTTC. This gives the protein CASSLAGTPANYGYTF. The variable domain in full, with the rest retrieved from reference TRBV5-8 and TRBJ1-2, is EAGVTQSPTHLIKTRGQQATLRCSPISGHTSVYWYQQALGLGLQFLLWYDEGEERNRGNFPPRFSGRQFPNYSSELNVNALELEDSALYLCASSLAGTPANYGYTFGSGTRLTVV.